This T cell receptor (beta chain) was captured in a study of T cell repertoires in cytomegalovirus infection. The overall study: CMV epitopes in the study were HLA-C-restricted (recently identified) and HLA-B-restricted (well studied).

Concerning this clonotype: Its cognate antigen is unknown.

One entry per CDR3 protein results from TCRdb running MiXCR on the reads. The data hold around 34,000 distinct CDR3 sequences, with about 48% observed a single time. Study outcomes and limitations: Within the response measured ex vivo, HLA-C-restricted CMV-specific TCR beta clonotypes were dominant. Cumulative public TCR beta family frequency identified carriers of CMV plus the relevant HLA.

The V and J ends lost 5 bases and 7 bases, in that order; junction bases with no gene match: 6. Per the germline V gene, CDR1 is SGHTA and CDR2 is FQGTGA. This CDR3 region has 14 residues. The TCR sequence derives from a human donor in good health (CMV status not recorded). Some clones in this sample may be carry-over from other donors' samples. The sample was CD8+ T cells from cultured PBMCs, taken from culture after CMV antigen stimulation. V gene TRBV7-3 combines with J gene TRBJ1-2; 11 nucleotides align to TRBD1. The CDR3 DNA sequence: TGTGCCAGCAGCCCCGGGACAGGGGGTATTGGCTACACCTTC. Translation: CASSPGTGGIGYTF.